The 27 T cell receptor beta chains below were found in one sample sequenced in a study of blood T cell repertoires in COVID-19. Data came from immunoSEQ multiplex PCR; TCRdb stores just in-frame clones and leaves some out. The sample includes roughly 120,000 clones, 87% seen only once; the top ten take more than 2%. The specimen sequenced was peripheral blood. The receptors here all came from a woman between 45 and 60 years old with acute or convalescent COVID-19.

The gene calls are TRBV5-1 and TRBJ1-1, with 8 nucleotides matching TRBD1. This CDR3 has 14 residues. Germline CDR1 is SGHRS and CDR2 is YFSETQ. V was pared by 1 base and J by 3 bases, with 2 bases of the junction left unmatched. CDR3 loop: CASSLSGGDTEAFF. The CDR3 coding sequence is TGCGCCAGCAGCTTGTCAGGGGGCGACACTGAAGCTTTCTTT. The whole variable domain, remainder taken from reference TRBV5-1 and TRBJ1-1, is KAGVTQTPRYLIKTRGQQVTLSCSPISGHRSVSWYQQTPGQGLQFLFEYFSETQRNKGNFPGRFSGRQFSNSRSEMNVSTLELGDSALYLCASSLSGGDTEAFFGQGTRLTVV.

V gene TRBV5-4 combines with J gene TRBJ2-7; unclear D gene. With 3 bases removed from V and 5 bases from J, the gap between germline ends came to 12 bases. CDR1 is SGHNT, CDR2 YYREEE, per germline (reference sequence). CDR3 length: 13 residues. CDR3 sequence reads: CASSSPPRNEQYF. The CDR3 DNA reads as TGTGCCAGCAGCTCCCCCCCCAGGAACGAGCAGTACTTC.

Points on this clone: Other DNA sequences in the sample encode the same CDR3. The rearrangement joins TRBV10-3 to TRBJ1-2, with TRBD1 matching 9 bases. Per germline, CDR1 ENHRY and CDR2 SYGVKD. The CDR3 length is 14 residues. Losses at the gene ends were 11 bases for V and 4 bases for J; bases not matched to a gene: 11. CDR3 amino acids: CAATPGQGSYGYTF. Written as DNA, the CDR3 is TGTGCCGCCACCCCGGGACAGGGATCCTATGGCTACACCTTC.

V gene TRBV27 combines with J gene TRBJ2-1; possibly TRBD2 for D (7 bases). The germline V gene encodes CDR1 MNHEY and CDR2 SMNVEV (reference sequence). V lost 2 bases to trimming and J lost 4 bases, with 18 bases between them. CDR3 length: 17 amino acids. CDR3 DNA: TGTGCCAGCAGTTTAAGGCGTCTAGCGGACAGATACAATGAGCAGTTCTTC. Translation gives CASSLRRLADRYNEQFF.

This clone has a handful of counts. V gene TRBV9 combines with J gene TRBJ2-2; TRBD1 might be the D (6 bases). Germline CDR1 reads SGDLS; CDR2 reads YYNGEE. Trimming left V 7 bases short and J 4 bases short, with 14 bases between. CDR3 size: 14 residues. This CDR3 reads CASGGRGGTGELFF. DNA of the CDR3: TGTGCCAGCGGCGGCAGGGGCGGCACCGGGGAGCTGTTTTTT.

V usage is TRBV30 and J usage is TRBJ1-1; 8 bases map to TRBD1. This CDR3 is built from 14 residues. V was clipped by 3 bases and J by 0 bases; unmatched bases: 3. The germline CDR1 and CDR2 sequences are GTSNPN and SVGIG (reference sequence). CDR3 sequence (DNA): TGTGCCTGGAGCAGGGGGCTCTTGAACACTGAAGCTTTCTTT. Amino acids: CAWSRGLLNTEAFF. The variable domain in full, completed from reference TRBV30 and TRBJ1-1, reads SQTIHQWPATLVQPVGSPLSLECTVEGTSNPNLYWYRQAAGRGLQLLFYSVGIGQISSEVPQNLSASRPQDRQFILSSKKLLLSDSGFYLCAWSRGLLNTEAFFGQGTRLTVV.

The gene calls are TRBV19 and TRBJ1-6; D is unresolved. The V and J ends lost 2 bases and 12 bases respectively, with 8 bases between them. The CDR3 has 12 residues. From germline, CDR1 is LNHDA and CDR2 SQIVND (reference sequence). Written as DNA, the CDR3 is TGTGCCAGTAGTATAATAGGAGGACCCCTCCACTTT. It is translated as CASSIIGGPLHF. Supplemented by reference TRBV19 and TRBJ1-6, the full variable domain reads DGGITQSPKYLFRKEGQNVTLSCEQNLNHDAMYWYRQDPGQGLRLIYYSQIVNDFQKGDIAEGYSVSREKKESFPLTVTSAQKNPTAFYLCASSIIGGPLHFGNGTRLTVT.

V and J are TRBV25-1 and TRBJ2-1; tentatively, D is TRBD2 (6 bases). The CDR3 runs 13 residues. The germline CDR1 and CDR2 sequences are MGHDK and SYGVNS. Trimming removed 6 bases at V and 15 bases at J, with 21 bases between. Here the CDR3 reads CASSTYPRERLFF. CDR3 bases: TGTGCCAGCAGCACGTACCCTCGGGAGAGATTGTTCTTC. Full variable domain (rest looked up from reference TRBV25-1 and TRBJ2-1): EADIYQTPRYLVIGTGKKITLECSQTMGHDKMYWYQQDPGMELHLIHYSYGVNSTEKGDLSSESTVSRIRTEHFPLTLESARPSHTSQYLCASSTYPRERLFFGPGTRLTVL.

This sequence joins TRBV10-3 and TRBJ2-3; 8 bases are a match to TRBD1. Germline CDR1 is ENHRY and CDR2 is SYGVKD. This CDR3 has 16 residues. Trimming cost V 3 bases and J 0 bases; bases outside gene matches: 5. This chain's CDR3 is CAISDPGQGSTDTQYF. DNA of the CDR3: TGTGCCATCAGTGACCCCGGACAGGGTAGCACAGATACGCAGTATTTT.

This chain uses TRBV7-2 with TRBJ2-2; TRBD2 aligns across 7 bases. The CDR3 runs 15 residues. CDR1 and CDR2 (germline): SGHTA, FQGNSA. The V gene end was trimmed by 0 bases and the J gene end by 4 bases; junction bases not matched to a gene: 2. CDR3 bases: TGTGCCAGCAGCTTAGCGGCTAGCGGCACCGGGGAGCTGTTTTTT. This codes for CASSLAASGTGELFF.

The rearrangement uses TRBV3-1 (or the pseudogene TRBV3-2) and TRBJ1-2, with D unclear. Germline V gene sequence: CDR1 LGHDT, CDR2 YNNKEL (reference sequence). Trimming left V 3 bases short and J 5 bases short, with 7 bases between. There are 12 residues in the CDR3. The CDR3 loop reads CASSQFGYGYTF. In DNA, the CDR3 is TGTGCCAGCAGCCAGTTCGGGTATGGCTACACCTTC.

J is TRBJ1-6 and V is TRBV19; D is unclear. The CDR3 length is 14 residues. V was pared by 3 bases and J by 7 bases, with 10 bases between. CDR1 is LNHDA and CDR2 is SQIVND in the germline V gene (reference sequence). The CDR3 reads CASSIGAPNSPLHF. In nucleotides, the CDR3 is TGTGCCAGTAGTATCGGAGCCCCAAATTCACCCCTCCACTTT.

The chain couples TRBV6-2 or TRBV6-3 to TRBJ1-5; no clear D gene. Germline V gene sequence: CDR1 MNHEY, CDR2 SVGEGT. The V end was cut by 0 bases, the J end by 3 bases, with 6 bases between. This CDR3 has 14 amino acids. CDR3 in DNA: TGTGCCAGCAGTTACTCGGGCCCCAATCAGCCCCAGCATTTT. As protein: CASSYSGPNQPQHF.

A few counts support this clone. The J gene is TRBJ2-7, the V gene TRBV7-8, with TRBD1 matching over 7 bases. This CDR3 is 13 amino acids long. Unmatched junction bases numbered 3, after V lost 5 bases and J lost 2 bases. The germline CDR1 and CDR2 sequences are SGHVS and FQNEAQ. CDR3 DNA: TGTGCCAGCAGCGACAGGGACGCCTACGAGCAGTACTTC. Encoded protein: CASSDRDAYEQYF.

The V call is TRBV6-5, the J call TRBJ1-6; D ambiguous. This CDR3 is 15 amino acids long. The ends were cut back, 6 bases at V and 6 bases at J, with 15 bases in the middle. Germline CDR1 reads MNHEY; CDR2 reads SVGAGI. The CDR3 DNA is TGTGCCAGCAGCCCGGAGGGTGCGACTAATTCACCCCTCCACTTT. Translated, it gives CASSPEGATNSPLHF.

The chain links TRBV7-2 to TRBJ1-2, with a weak D call TRBD1 (6 bases). The CDR3 contains 14 residues. Germline V gene data show CDR1 as SGHTA and CDR2 as FQGNSA. Trimming left V 0 bases short and J 6 bases short, with 11 bases between. The CDR3 DNA follows: TGTGCCAGCAGCTTAGCGGTACAGGGCGATGGCTACACCTTC. Its translation: CASSLAVQGDGYTF.

This chain joins TRBV5-1 and TRBJ1-1, with 10 bases lining up with TRBD1. The CDR3 is made up of 15 amino acids. V trimming: 4 bases; J trimming: 2 bases; junction bases outside the gene matches: 5. Germline V gene data show CDR1 as SGHRS and CDR2 as YFSETQ. CDR3 in amino acids: CASSIRDRGNTEAFF. CDR3 sequence (DNA): TGCGCCAGCAGCATTAGGGACAGGGGAAACACTGAAGCTTTCTTT.

In this sample, this clone turned up once. The chain carries TRBV11-3 and TRBJ1-1, with TRBD1 matching over 8 bases. The germline gives CDR1 SGHNT, CDR2 YENEEA. J lost 6 bases, V lost 1 base, and 4 bases had no gene match. There are 14 residues in the CDR3. The CDR3, as DNA: TGTGCCAGCAGCTTAGGCTCGACAGGGGCTGAAGCTTTCTTT. Translation gives CASSLGSTGAEAFF.

The chain joins TRBV7-2 to TRBJ1-2; D remains unclear. CDR1 and CDR2 (germline): SGHTA, FQGNSA. Trimming took 1 base from V and 7 from J, leaving 13 bases between them. CDR3 length equals 14 residues. CDR3 region: CASSLEAGLGGYTF. CDR3 in DNA: TGTGCCAGCAGCTTAGAGGCAGGCCTGGGTGGCTACACCTTC.

The chain couples TRBV30 to TRBJ1-1, with a possible D match to TRBD1 (6 bases). Germline-derived CDR1 and CDR2 are GTSNPN and SVGIG (reference sequence). Between the trimmed V and J ends, which lost 5 bases and 0 bases, there was a span of 16 bases. This CDR3 is 15 amino acids long. The CDR3 coding sequence is TGTGCCTGGGGGGGCGGACAAGTCATGAACACTGAAGCTTTCTTT. It codes for CAWGGGQVMNTEAFF.

Concerning this clone itself: The sample carries other DNA sequences with the same CDR3. The rearrangement uses TRBV6-2 or TRBV6-3 and TRBJ2-1; 12 bases align to TRBD2. From germline, CDR1 is MNHEY and CDR2 SVGEGT. This CDR3 has 15 residues. Losses at the gene ends were 6 bases for V and 6 bases for J; bases not matched to a gene: 6. This CDR3 is CASSPLAGGPNEQFF. The CDR3 nucleotides read TGTGCCAGCAGCCCTCTAGCGGGGGGGCCCAATGAGCAGTTCTTC.

CDR3 sequence reads: CAISGLQAYEQYF. The CDR3 region has the DNA TGTGCCATCAGTGGCCTACAGGCCTACGAGCAGTACTTC. The J gene is TRBJ2-7, the V gene TRBV10-3, with a weak D call TRBD1 (5 bases). Germline CDR1 is ENHRY and CDR2 is SYGVKD. V lost 4 bases and J 2 bases, leaving 9 bases between the germline ends. The CDR3 totals 13 residues.

This clone was picked up one time. V usage is TRBV9 and J usage is TRBJ2-3; TRBD2 aligns across 8 bases. Trimming took 1 base from V and 3 from J; bases not matched to a gene: 4. CDR3 length equals 15 residues. Per germline, CDR1 SGDLS and CDR2 YYNGEE. The CDR3: CASSVTSGVTDTQYF. The CDR3 DNA reads as TGTGCCAGCAGCGTAACTAGCGGTGTGACAGATACGCAGTATTTT.

This clone appeared once. The chain is built from TRBV7-9 and TRBJ1-1, with TRBD1 matching over 8 bases. The germline V gene encodes CDR1 SEHNR and CDR2 FQNEAQ (reference sequence). V was pared by 10 bases and J by 0 bases, with 13 bases of the junction left unmatched. CDR3 length: 16 amino acids. CDR3 DNA: TGTGCCACCCAATTCCCAGGGGGCGGAATGAACACTGAAGCTTTCTTT. As protein: CATQFPGGGMNTEAFF.

The V call is TRBV18, the J call TRBJ2-1, with 7 nucleotides matching TRBD2. The germline CDR1 and CDR2 sequences are KGHSH and LQKENI. The J segment lost 8 bases and the V segment lost 6 bases, leaving 13 bases of the junction unmatched. The CDR3 covers 15 residues. DNA for the CDR3: TGTGCCAGCTCGCCGACGACTAGCAAGGTTCATGAGCAGTTCTTC. Protein: CASSPTTSKVHEQFF.

This clone was observed once. The chain uses TRBV29-1 and TRBJ1-1, with D possibly matching TRBD1 (5 bases). Germline CDR1 is SQVTM and CDR2 is ANQGSEA. V was cut by 6 bases and J by 0 bases, with 11 bases left in between. CDR3 length: 13 amino acids. CDR3 loop: CSVWGGVNTEAFF. The CDR3, as DNA: TGCAGCGTCTGGGGGGGGGTGAACACTGAAGCTTTCTTT.

The genes are TRBV4-2 and TRBJ2-3; 16 bases map to TRBD2. CDR1 and CDR2 (germline): LGHNA, YNFKEQ. The CDR3 has 19 residues. Trimming removed 4 bases from V and 1 base from J; junction bases left unmatched: 8. CDR3 region: CASSLTGTSGGAGTDTQYF. As DNA, the CDR3 is TGTGCCAGCAGCCTTACCGGGACTAGCGGGGGGGCCGGCACAGATACGCAGTATTTT.